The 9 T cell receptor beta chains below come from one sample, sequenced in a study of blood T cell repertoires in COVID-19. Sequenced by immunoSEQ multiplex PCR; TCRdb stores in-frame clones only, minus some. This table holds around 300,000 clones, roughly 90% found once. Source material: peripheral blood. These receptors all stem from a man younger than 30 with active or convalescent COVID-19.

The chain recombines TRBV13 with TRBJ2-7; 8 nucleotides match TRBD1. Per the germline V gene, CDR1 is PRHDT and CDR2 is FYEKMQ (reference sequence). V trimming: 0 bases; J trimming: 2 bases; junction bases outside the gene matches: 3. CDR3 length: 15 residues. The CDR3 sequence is CASSLGVDRAYEQYF. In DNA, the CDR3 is TGTGCCAGCAGCTTAGGCGTGGACAGGGCCTACGAGCAGTACTTC. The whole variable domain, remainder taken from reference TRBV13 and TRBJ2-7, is AAGVIQSPRHLIKEKRETATLKCYPIPRHDTVYWYQQGPGQDPQFLISFYEKMQSDKGSIPDRFSAQQFSDYHSELNMSSLELGDSALYFCASSLGVDRAYEQYFGPGTRLTVT.

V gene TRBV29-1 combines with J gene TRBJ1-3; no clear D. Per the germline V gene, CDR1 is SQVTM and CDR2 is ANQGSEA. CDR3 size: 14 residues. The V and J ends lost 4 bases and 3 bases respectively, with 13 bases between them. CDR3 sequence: CSVGTDYYGNTIYF. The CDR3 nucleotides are TGCAGCGTTGGGACGGACTACTATGGAAACACCATATATTTT. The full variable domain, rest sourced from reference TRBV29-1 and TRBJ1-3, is SAVISQKPSRDICQRGTSLTIQCQVDSQVTMMFWYRQQPGQSLTLIATANQGSEATYESGFVIDKFPISRPNLTFSTLTVSNMSPEDSSIYLCSVGTDYYGNTIYFGEGSWLTVV.

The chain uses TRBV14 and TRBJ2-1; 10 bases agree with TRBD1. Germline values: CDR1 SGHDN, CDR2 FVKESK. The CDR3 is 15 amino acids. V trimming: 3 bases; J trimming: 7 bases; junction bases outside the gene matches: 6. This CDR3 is CASSHLADRGNEQFF. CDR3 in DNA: TGTGCCAGCAGCCATCTAGCGGACAGGGGGAATGAGCAGTTCTTC.

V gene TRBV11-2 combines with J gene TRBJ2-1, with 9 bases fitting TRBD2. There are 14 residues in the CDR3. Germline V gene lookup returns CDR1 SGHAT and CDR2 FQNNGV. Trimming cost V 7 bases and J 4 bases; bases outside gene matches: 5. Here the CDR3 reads CASNIAGAYNEQFF. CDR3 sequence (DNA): TGTGCCAGCAACATAGCGGGGGCGTACAATGAGCAGTTCTTC.

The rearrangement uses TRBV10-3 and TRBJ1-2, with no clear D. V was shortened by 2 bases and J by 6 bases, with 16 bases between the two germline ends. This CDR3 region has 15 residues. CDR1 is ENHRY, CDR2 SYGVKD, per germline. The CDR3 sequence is CAISESTSQVNGYTF. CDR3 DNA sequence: TGTGCCATCAGTGAGAGCACTTCCCAAGTAAATGGCTACACCTTC.

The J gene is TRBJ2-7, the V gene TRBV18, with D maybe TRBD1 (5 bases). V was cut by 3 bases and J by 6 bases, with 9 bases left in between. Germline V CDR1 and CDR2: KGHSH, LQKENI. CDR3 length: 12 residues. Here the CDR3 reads CASSPLTGEQYF. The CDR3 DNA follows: TGTGCCAGCTCACCTCTCACAGGCGAGCAGTACTTC.

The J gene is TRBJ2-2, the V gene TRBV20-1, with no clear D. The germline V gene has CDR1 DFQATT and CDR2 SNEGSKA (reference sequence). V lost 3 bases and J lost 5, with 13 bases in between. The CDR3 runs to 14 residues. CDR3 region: CSASSYRRTGELFF. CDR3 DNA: TGCAGTGCTAGTAGCTATCGGCGGACCGGGGAGCTGTTTTTT.

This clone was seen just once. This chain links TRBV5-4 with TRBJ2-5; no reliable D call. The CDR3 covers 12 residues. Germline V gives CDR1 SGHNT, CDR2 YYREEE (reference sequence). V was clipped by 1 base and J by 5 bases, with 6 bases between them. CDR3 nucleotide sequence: TGTGCCAGCAGCTTGAGGCGGGAGACCCAGTACTTC. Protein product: CASSLRRETQYF.

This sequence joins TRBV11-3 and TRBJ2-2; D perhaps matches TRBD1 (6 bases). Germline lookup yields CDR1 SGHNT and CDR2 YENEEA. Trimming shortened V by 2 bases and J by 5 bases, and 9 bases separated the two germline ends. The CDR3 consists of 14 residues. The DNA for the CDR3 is TGTGCCAGCAGCTTAATAGGGGGTACCGGGGAGCTGTTTTTT. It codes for CASSLIGGTGELFF.